This is a list of T cell receptor beta chains from one sample in a study of shared clonotypes between healthy human individuals. The repertoire was sequenced with immunoSEQ multiplex PCR; TCRdb's copy has only in-frame clones and lacks some. The sample carries more than 500,000 clones, 85% to 95% recorded once. What was sequenced was naive CD8+ T cells sorted from blood. The receptors originated from a woman aged 30 to 39 in good health. The CDR3 runs from the conserved cysteine through the conserved F or W. A D gene is named only where the DNA matches it firmly. A row's size may be missing; if present it is once, few, many or a size class.

V gene,clone size,J gene,D gene,CDR3 protein,CDR3 DNA
TRBV7-6,.,TRBJ1-3,.,CASTLGQSSGNTIYF,TGTGCCAGCACCCTAGGGCAGAGCTCTGGAAACACCATATATTTT
TRBV6-5,.,TRBJ1-1,.,CASSYAGLNTEAFF,TGTGCCAGCAGTTACGCCGGGTTGAACACTGAAGCTTTCTTT
TRBV9,.,TRBJ2-2,TRBD1,CASRDRDRESGNTGELFF,TGTGCCAGCAGGGACCGGGACAGGGAATCCGGGAACACCGGGGAGCTGTTTTTT
TRBV28,.,TRBJ2-4,.,CASSFRAGWIKDIQYF,TGTGCCAGCAGTTTTCGGGCAGGGTGGATTAAAGACATTCAGTACTTC
TRBV11-2,.,TRBJ2-7,.,CASSAGGGSPYEQYF,TGTGCCAGCAGCGCCGGGGGCGGGAGTCCCTACGAGCAGTACTTC
TRBV5-4,.,TRBJ2-7,TRBD1,CASSLGQYEQYF,TGTGCCAGCAGCCTGGGACAGTACGAGCAGTACTTC
TRBV11-1,.,TRBJ1-1,.,CASSGTLNTEAFF,TGTGCCAGCAGCGGGACGCTGAACACTGAAGCTTTCTTT
TRBV30,.,TRBJ2-7,.,CAWSVNWGEYRVYF,TGTGCCTGGAGTGTGAATTGGGGAGAGTACAGGGTCTACTTC
TRBV9,few,TRBJ2-7,.,CASSVGGGGEQYF,TGTGCCAGCAGCGTAGGAGGAGGGGGCGAGCAGTACTTC
TRBV2,few,TRBJ2-7,.,CASSEGRRNPTRQYF,TGTGCCAGCAGTGAAGGGAGACGGAACCCTACGAGGCAGTACTTC
TRBV10-3,.,TRBJ2-7,TRBD2,CAISEIAGGPNEQYF,TGTGCCATCAGTGAGATAGCGGGAGGGCCCAACGAGCAGTACTTC
TRBV27,once,TRBJ2-7,.,CASRPDTGVYEQYF,TGTGCCAGCAGACCTGACACTGGGGTGTACGAGCAGTACTTC
TRBV28,.,TRBJ2-7,.,CASSPPGSYEQYF,TGTGCCAGCAGCCCCCCAGGCAGCTACGAGCAGTACTTC
TRBV28,.,TRBJ2-7,TRBD1,CASSSGQGGYEQYF,TGTGCCAGCAGTTCAGGACAGGGGGGGTACGAGCAGTACTTC
TRBV2,.,TRBJ2-7,TRBD1,CASRADRDSSYEQYF,TGTGCCAGCAGGGCGGACAGGGACTCCTCCTACGAGCAGTACTTC
TRBV27,.,TRBJ2-7,.,CASSLREIPYEQYF,TGTGCCAGCAGTTTAAGGGAGATACCCTACGAGCAGTACTTC
TRBV7-6,.,TRBJ2-1,.,CASSSEPRVTNEQFF,TGTGCCAGCAGCTCCGAACCTAGGGTTACGAATGAGCAGTTCTTC
TRBV5-6,.,TRBJ2-7,.,CASSSLQAGSPQQYF,TGTGCCAGCAGCTCACTTCAAGCAGGGAGTCCCCAGCAGTACTTC
TRBV7-8,.,TRBJ2-5,TRBD2,CASSSRASGSRRETQYF,TGTGCCAGCAGCTCCCGGGCTAGCGGGAGCCGGAGGGAGACCCAGTACTTC
TRBV7-9,.,TRBJ2-1,.,CASSPAYNEQFF,TGTGCCAGCAGCCCTGCGTACAATGAGCAGTTCTTC
TRBV7-9,.,TRBJ2-3,.,CASSLDPNYDTQYF,TGTGCCAGCAGCTTAGACCCTAACTACGATACGCAGTATTTT
TRBV2,.,TRBJ2-7,TRBD1,CASSGSDRGAYEQYF,TGTGCCAGCAGTGGTTCCGACAGGGGGGCCTACGAGCAGTACTTC
TRBV7-9,.,TRBJ2-3,.,CASSFPPGGSTDTQYF,TGTGCCAGCAGCTTCCCTCCCGGGGGAAGCACAGATACGCAGTATTTT
TRBV6-1,.,TRBJ2-7,.,CASSGGLARGSHEQYF,TGTGCCAGCAGTGGGGGTCTAGCGCGGGGCTCCCACGAGCAGTACTTC
TRBV2,.,TRBJ2-7,.,CASSGSASYEQYF,TGTGCCAGCAGTGGTAGCGCTTCCTACGAGCAGTACTTC
TRBV27,once,TRBJ2-3,TRBD2,CASRYSGTSGTDTQYF,TGTGCCAGCAGATATTCCGGGACTAGCGGCACAGATACGCAGTATTTT
TRBV28,.,TRBJ2-7,TRBD2,CASSFEAGGIDEQYF,TGTGCCAGCAGTTTCGAAGCGGGAGGGATCGACGAGCAGTACTTC
TRBV7-9,.,TRBJ2-5,.,CASRSDWGQETQYF,TGTGCCAGTCGATCGGACTGGGGACAAGAGACCCAGTACTTC
TRBV5-1,.,TRBJ2-7,.,CASSLAPRRGSNNEQYF,TGCGCCAGCAGCTTGGCACCTCGTAGGGGGTCTAACAACGAGCAGTACTTC
TRBV9,.,TRBJ2-5,TRBD2,CASSVYAPAGFQETPQYF,TGTGCCAGCAGCGTATACGCGCCAGCGGGGTTTCAAGAGACGCCCCAGTACTTC
TRBV11-2,.,TRBJ1-5,.,CASSLEGFKYKTNSNQPQHF,TGTGCCAGCAGCTTAGAGGGATTCAAATATAAGACGAATAGCAATCAGCCCCAGCATTTT
TRBV28,.,TRBJ2-7,TRBD2,CASSFPLRSGRTYEQYF,TGTGCCAGCAGTTTTCCCCTTAGGAGCGGGAGGACCTACGAGCAGTACTTC
TRBV5-1,.,TRBJ2-7,.,CASKEGERSSYEQYF,TGCGCCAGCAAAGAGGGGGAAAGGAGCTCCTACGAGCAGTACTTC
TRBV28,.,TRBJ1-1,.,CASSFSERTEAFF,TGTGCCAGCAGTTTCAGTGAGCGAACTGAAGCTTTCTTT
TRBV27,.,TRBJ2-1,TRBD2,CASSLLGTSYEQFF,TGTGCCAGCAGTTTATTAGGGACTAGCTATGAGCAGTTCTTC
TRBV14,.,TRBJ2-3,.,CASSHERVSGPRDTQYF,TGTGCCAGCAGCCACGAGCGGGTTAGCGGCCCGCGGGATACGCAGTATTTT
TRBV20-1,once,TRBJ2-2,.,CSARAGELFF,TGCAGTGCTAGAGCCGGGGAGCTGTTTTTT
TRBV5-4,.,TRBJ2-5,TRBD2,CASSTGLAGVHPKETQYF,TGTGCCAGCAGCACCGGACTAGCGGGCGTCCATCCTAAAGAGACCCAGTACTTC
TRBV5-4,.,TRBJ2-3,.,CASSTLAASTDTQYF,TGTGCCAGCAGTACGCTAGCAGCTAGCACAGATACGCAGTATTTT
TRBV28,.,TRBJ1-5,.,CASSLSPGLEPQHF,TGTGCCAGCAGTTTATCGCCCGGGTTGGAGCCCCAGCATTTT
TRBV27,.,TRBJ1-5,.,CASSLSVFQPQHF,TGTGCCAGCAGTTTATCGGTTTTTCAGCCCCAGCATTTT
TRBV5-8,.,TRBJ2-7,.,CASSVNPGLFYEQYF,TGTGCCAGCAGCGTGAACCCGGGCCTGTTCTACGAGCAGTACTTC
TRBV11-2,.,TRBJ2-7,.,CASRFTGSSYEQYF,TGTGCCAGCAGGTTTACAGGGTCCTCCTACGAGCAGTACTTC
TRBV7-9,.,TRBJ1-1,.,CASSPAVAVGTIEAFF,TGTGCCAGCAGCCCCGCTGTGGCAGTTGGGACCATTGAAGCTTTCTTT
TRBV10-1,once,TRBJ2-7,.,CASSLGYEQYF,TGCGCCAGCAGTTTGGGGTACGAGCAGTACTTC
TRBV2,once,TRBJ2-1,TRBD2,CASTLGLAGGNEQFF,TGTGCCAGCACCCTCGGGCTAGCGGGAGGGAATGAGCAGTTCTTC
TRBV23-1,.,TRBJ2-5,TRBD2,CASSQFGTSGRGETQYF,TGCGCCAGCAGTCAGTTCGGGACTAGCGGGAGGGGGGAGACCCAGTACTTC
TRBV27,.,TRBJ1-4,TRBD1,CASSVGQGAYEKLFF,TGTGCCAGCAGTGTTGGACAGGGTGCTTATGAAAAACTGTTTTTT
TRBV6-6,.,TRBJ1-3,.,CASSSSAGNTIYF,TGTGCCAGCAGCTCCTCGGCTGGAAACACCATATATTTT
TRBV7-9,once,TRBJ2-7,TRBD1,CASSGRQGAHEQYF,TGTGCCAGCAGCGGGAGACAGGGGGCACACGAGCAGTACTTC
TRBV25-1,.,TRBJ1-1,.,CASSESAENTEAFF,TGTGCCAGCAGTGAATCGGCTGAGAACACTGAAGCTTTCTTT
TRBV19,.,TRBJ1-1,TRBD1,CASSTWDRDEAFF,TGTGCCAGTAGTACTTGGGACAGGGACGAAGCTTTCTTT
TRBV5-1,.,TRBJ2-1,.,CASRLDETKDNEQFF,TGCGCCAGCAGGTTAGACGAGACAAAGGACAATGAGCAGTTCTTC
TRBV15,few,TRBJ1-1,.,CATSTNTEAFF,TGTGCCACCAGCACCAACACTGAAGCTTTCTTT